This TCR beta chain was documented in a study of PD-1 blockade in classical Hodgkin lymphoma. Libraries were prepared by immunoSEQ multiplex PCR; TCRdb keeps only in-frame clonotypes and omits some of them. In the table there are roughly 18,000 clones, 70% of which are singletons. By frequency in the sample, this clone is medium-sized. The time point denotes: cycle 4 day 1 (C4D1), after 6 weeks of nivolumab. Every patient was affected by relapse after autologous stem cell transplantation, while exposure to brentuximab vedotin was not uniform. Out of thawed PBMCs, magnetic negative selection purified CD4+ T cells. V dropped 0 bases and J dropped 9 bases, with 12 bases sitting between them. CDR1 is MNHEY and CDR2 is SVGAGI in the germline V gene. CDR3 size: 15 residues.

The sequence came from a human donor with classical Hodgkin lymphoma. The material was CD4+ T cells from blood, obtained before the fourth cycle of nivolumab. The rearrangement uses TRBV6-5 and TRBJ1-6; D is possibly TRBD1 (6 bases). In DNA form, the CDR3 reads TGTGCCAGCAGTTACTCGACACAGGGTAGTTCACCCCTCCACTTT. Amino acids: CASSYSTQGSSPLHF.